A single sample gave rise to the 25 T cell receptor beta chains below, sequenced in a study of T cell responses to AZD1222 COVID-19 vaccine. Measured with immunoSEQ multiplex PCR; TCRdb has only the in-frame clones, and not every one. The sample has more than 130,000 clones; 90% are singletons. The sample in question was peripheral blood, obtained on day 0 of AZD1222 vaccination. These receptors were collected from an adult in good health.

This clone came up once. The CDR3 nucleotides are TGTGCTAGTGGTTTGAGGACTAGCGGGAGGACTTACAATGAGCAGTTCTTC. As protein: CASGLRTSGRTYNEQFF. V and J are TRBV12-5 and TRBJ2-1; 14 positions agree with TRBD2. This CDR3 contains 17 residues. Trimming removed 2 bases from V and 4 bases from J; junction bases left unmatched: 4. Germline V lookup: CDR1 LGHNT, CDR2 FRNRAP.

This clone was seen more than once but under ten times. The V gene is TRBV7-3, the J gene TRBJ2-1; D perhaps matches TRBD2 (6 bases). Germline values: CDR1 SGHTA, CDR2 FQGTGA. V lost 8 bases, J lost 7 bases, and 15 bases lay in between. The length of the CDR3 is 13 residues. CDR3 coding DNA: TGTGCCAGCGCGTCGGACTATCGGAATGAGCAGTTCTTC. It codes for CASASDYRNEQFF.

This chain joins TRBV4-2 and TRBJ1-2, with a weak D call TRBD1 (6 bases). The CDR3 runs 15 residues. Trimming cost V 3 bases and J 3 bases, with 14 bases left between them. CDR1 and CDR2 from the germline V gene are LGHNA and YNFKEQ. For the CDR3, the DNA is TGTGCCAGCAGCCACCCTACAGGGAACGACTATGGCTACACCTTC. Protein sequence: CASSHPTGNDYGYTF.

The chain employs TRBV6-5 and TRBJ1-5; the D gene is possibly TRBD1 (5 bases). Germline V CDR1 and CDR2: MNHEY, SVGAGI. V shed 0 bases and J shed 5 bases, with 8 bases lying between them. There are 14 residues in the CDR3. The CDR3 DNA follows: TGTGCCAGCAGTTACTCGCGGGGCTATCAGCCCCAGCATTTT. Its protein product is CASSYSRGYQPQHF.

CDR3 in amino acids: CASSGGSGNYGYTF. CDR3 DNA: TGCGCCAGCAGCGGGGGGTCTGGTAACTATGGCTACACCTTC. V gene TRBV5-1 combines with J gene TRBJ1-2, with a possible D match to TRBD1 (5 bases). The CDR3 runs 14 residues. CDR1 and CDR2 (germline): SGHRS, YFSETQ. The germline V and J ends were trimmed by 4 bases and 1 base, with 11 bases remaining between them.

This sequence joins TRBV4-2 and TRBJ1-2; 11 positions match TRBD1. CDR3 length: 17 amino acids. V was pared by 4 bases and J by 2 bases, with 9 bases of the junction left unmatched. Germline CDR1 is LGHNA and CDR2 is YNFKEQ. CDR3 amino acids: CASSPGQGARENYGYTF. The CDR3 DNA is TGTGCCAGCAGCCCTGGACAGGGGGCGAGGGAGAACTATGGCTACACCTTC.

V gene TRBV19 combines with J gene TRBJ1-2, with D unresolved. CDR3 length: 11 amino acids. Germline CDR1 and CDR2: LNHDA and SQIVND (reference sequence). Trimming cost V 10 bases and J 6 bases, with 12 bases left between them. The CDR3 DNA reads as TGTGCCACCAAAAGGAGGGATGGCTACACCTTC. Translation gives CATKRRDGYTF.

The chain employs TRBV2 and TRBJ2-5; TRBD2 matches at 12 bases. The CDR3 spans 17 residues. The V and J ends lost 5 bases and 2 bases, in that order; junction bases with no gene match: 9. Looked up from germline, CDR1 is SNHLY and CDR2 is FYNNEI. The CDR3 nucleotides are TGTGCCAGCAGTTCCCCAGGACTAGCGGGGATTCAAGAGACCCAGTACTTC. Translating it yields CASSSPGLAGIQETQYF.

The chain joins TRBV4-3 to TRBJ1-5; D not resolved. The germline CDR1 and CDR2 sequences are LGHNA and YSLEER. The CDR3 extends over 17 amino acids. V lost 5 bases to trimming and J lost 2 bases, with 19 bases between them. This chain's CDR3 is CASSESIYKSGNQPQHF. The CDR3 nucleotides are TGCGCCAGCAGCGAGAGTATATACAAGAGCGGCAATCAGCCCCAGCATTTT.

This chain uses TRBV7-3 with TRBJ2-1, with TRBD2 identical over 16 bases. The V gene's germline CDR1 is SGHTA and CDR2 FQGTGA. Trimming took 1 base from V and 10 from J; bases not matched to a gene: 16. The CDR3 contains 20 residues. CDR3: CASSLKGTGTSGRADLEQFF. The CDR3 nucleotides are TGTGCCAGCAGCTTAAAAGGGACCGGGACTAGCGGGAGGGCCGATTTAGAGCAGTTCTTC.

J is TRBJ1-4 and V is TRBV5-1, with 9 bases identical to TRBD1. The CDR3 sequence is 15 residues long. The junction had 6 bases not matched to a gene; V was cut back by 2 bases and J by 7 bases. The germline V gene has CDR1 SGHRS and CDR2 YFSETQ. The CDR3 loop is CASSLGQGNSEKLFF. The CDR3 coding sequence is TGCGCCAGCAGCTTAGGACAGGGGAATTCTGAAAAACTGTTTTTT.

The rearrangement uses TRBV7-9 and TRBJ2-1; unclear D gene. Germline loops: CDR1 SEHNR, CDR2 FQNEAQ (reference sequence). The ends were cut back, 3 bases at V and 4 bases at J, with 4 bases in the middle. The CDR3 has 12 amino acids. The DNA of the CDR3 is TGTGCCAGCAGCTTTCTGTACAATGAGCAGTTCTTC. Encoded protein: CASSFLYNEQFF.

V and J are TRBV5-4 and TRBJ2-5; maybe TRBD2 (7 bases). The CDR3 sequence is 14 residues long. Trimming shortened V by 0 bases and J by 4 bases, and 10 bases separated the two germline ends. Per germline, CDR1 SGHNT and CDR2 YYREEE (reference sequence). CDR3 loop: CASSLEGGGETQYF. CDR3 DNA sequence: TGTGCCAGCAGCTTGGAAGGGGGGGGAGAGACCCAGTACTTC.

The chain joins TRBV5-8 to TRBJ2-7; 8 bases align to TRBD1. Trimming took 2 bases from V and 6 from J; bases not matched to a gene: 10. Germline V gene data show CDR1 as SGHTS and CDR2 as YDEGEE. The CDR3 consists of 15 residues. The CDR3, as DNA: TGTGCCAGCAGCTTCGGCAGGGGGCTATTTGGCGAGCAGTACTTC. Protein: CASSFGRGLFGEQYF. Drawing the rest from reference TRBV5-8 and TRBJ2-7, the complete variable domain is EAGVTQSPTHLIKTRGQQATLRCSPISGHTSVYWYQQALGLGLQFLLWYDEGEERNRGNFPPRFSGRQFPNYSSELNVNALELEDSALYLCASSFGRGLFGEQYFGPGTRLTVT.

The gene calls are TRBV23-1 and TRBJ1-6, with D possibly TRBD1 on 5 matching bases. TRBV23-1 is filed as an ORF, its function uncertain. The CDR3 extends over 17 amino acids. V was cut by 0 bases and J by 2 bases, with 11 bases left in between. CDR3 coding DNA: TGCGCCAGCAGTCAATCGGGGCAGGGTCCCTATAATTCACCCCTCCACTTT. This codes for CASSQSGQGPYNSPLHF.

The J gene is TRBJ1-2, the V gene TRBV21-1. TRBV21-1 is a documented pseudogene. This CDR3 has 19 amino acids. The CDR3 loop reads CASSSLLLGWQDGNYGYTF. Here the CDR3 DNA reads TGTGCCAGCAGCAGCTTACTCCTGGGGTGGCAGGATGGGAACTATGGCTACACCTTC.

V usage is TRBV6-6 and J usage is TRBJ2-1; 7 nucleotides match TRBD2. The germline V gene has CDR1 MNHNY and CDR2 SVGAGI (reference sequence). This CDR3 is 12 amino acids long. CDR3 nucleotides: TGTGTCACCCGGGGGGTTGACAATGAGCAGTTCTTC. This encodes CVTRGVDNEQFF.

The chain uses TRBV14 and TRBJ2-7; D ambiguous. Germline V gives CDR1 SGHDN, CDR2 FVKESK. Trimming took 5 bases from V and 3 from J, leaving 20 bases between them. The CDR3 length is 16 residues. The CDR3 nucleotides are TGTGCCAGCAGCACCATAGGTTACCCACGGAGCTACGAGCAGTACTTC. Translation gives CASSTIGYPRSYEQYF.

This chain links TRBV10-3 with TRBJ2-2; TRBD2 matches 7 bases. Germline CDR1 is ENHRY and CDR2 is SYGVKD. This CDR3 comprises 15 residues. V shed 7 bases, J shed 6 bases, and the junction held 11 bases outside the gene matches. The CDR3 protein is CAINVVAGGPGELFF. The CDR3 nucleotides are TGTGCCATCAATGTGGTAGCGGGCGGTCCCGGGGAGCTGTTTTTT.

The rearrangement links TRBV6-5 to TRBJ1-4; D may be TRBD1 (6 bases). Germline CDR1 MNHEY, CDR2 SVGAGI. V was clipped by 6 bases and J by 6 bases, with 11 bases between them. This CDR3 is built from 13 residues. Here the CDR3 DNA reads TGTGCCAGCAGCCAGGGGAATGATGAAAAACTGTTTTTT. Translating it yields CASSQGNDEKLFF.

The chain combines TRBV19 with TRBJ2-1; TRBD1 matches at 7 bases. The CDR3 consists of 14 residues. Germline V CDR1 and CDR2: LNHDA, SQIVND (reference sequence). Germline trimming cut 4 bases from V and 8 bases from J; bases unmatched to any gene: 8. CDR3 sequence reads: CASSNQGVGYEQFF. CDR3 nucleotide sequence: TGTGCCAGTAGTAATCAGGGGGTGGGATATGAGCAGTTCTTC.

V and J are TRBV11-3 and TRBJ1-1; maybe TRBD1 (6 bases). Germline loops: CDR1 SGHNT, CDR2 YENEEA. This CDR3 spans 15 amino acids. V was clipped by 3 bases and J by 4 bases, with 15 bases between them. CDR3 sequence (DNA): TGTGCCAGCAGCTTGGCGGGGGGCATGGGCACTGAAGCTTTCTTT. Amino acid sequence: CASSLAGGMGTEAFF.

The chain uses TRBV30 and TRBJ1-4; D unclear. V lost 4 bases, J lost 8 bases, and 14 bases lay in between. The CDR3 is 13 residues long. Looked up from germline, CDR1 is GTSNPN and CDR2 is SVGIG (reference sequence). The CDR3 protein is CAWTLTVEEKLFF. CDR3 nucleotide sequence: TGTGCCTGGACCCTAACAGTGGAAGAAAAACTGTTTTTT.

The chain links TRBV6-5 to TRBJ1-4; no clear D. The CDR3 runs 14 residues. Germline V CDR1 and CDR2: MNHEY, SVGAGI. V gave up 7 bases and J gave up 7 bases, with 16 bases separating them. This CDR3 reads CASTGRVLVEKLFF. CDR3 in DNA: TGTGCCAGCACTGGGAGGGTCCTGGTTGAAAAACTGTTTTTT.

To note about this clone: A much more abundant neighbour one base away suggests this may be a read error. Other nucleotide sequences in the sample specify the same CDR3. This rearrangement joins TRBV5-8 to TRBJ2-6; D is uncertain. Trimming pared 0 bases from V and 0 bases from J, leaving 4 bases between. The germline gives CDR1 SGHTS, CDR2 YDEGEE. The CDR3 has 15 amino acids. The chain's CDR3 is CASSLGSSGANVLTF. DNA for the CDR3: TGTGCCAGCAGCTTGGGTAGCTCTGGGGCCAACGTCCTGACTTTC.